What follows are 14 T cell receptor beta chains derived from one specimen sequenced in a study of CD8 T cells in ankylosing spondylitis. One entry per CDR3 protein results from TCRdb running MiXCR on the 5' RACE reads. The profile shows about 150,000 distinct CDR3 sequences, under 45% of them singletons. The sample was synovial fluid, either unsorted or a sorted T cell fraction (not recorded which). These receptors were obtained from a male donor with ankylosing spondylitis.

The J gene is TRBJ2-2, the V gene TRBV28; possibly TRBD2 for D (5 bases). The CDR3 has 17 amino acids. V dropped 5 bases and J dropped 6 bases, with 22 bases sitting between them. Germline V gene lookup returns CDR1 MDHEN and CDR2 SYDVKM. For the CDR3, the DNA is TGTGCCAGCAGTCCCCACCGGCTAGCAGCGATGGCCGGGGAGCTGTTTTTT. The encoded protein is CASSPHRLAAMAGELFF. The variable domain in full, completed from reference TRBV28 and TRBJ2-2, reads DVKVTQSSRYLVKRTGEKVFLECVQDMDHENMFWYRQDPGLGLRLIYFSYDVKMKEKGDIPEGYSVSREKKERFSLILESASTNQTSMYLCASSPHRLAAMAGELFFGEGSRLTVL.

The CDR3 region has the DNA TGTGCCATCAGTGAGTCCCGGGAGTCTTTGAGGGGTCAGCCCCAGCATTTT. Translated: CAISESRESLRGQPQHF. The V and J genes are TRBV10-3 and TRBJ1-5; tentatively, D is TRBD1 (5 bases). This CDR3 comprises 17 residues. The V end lost 0 bases, the J end lost 6 bases, and 18 bases lay between the germline ends. Germline lookup yields CDR1 ENHRY and CDR2 SYGVKD.

The chain links TRBV14 to TRBJ1-2; the D is unclear. V gave up 2 bases and J gave up 7 bases, with 29 bases separating them. The CDR3 has 19 residues. CDR1 is SGHDN and CDR2 is FVKESK in the germline V gene. CDR3 loop: CASSQFPAGVGRVRGGYTF. The CDR3 bases are TGTGCCAGCAGCCAATTCCCCGCGGGTGTCGGTCGGGTTCGCGGTGGCTACACCTTC.

This clonotype was seen a few times. The chain joins TRBV2 to TRBJ1-2; 9 nucleotides align to TRBD1. V lost 2 bases to trimming and J lost 7 bases; unmatched junction nucleotides: 8. This CDR3 contains 15 residues. Germline values: CDR1 SNHLY, CDR2 FYNNEI. The CDR3 DNA sequence: TGTGCCAGCAGTGAAAGTACAGGGGGCGAAGGTGGCTACACCTTC. It codes for CASSESTGGEGGYTF.

This clonotype was recorded a few times. The chain couples TRBV7-9 to TRBJ1-2; tentative D call: TRBD1 (5 bases). Trimming cost V 0 bases and J 5 bases, with 13 bases left between them. There are 15 residues in the CDR3. Germline assignment: CDR1 SEHNR and CDR2 FQNEAQ (reference sequence). CDR3 sequence: CASSLAGPDLYGYTF. In DNA, the CDR3 is TGTGCCAGCAGCTTAGCGGGGCCAGACCTTTATGGCTACACCTTC.

V is TRBV6-2 or TRBV6-3 and J is TRBJ2-1; perhaps D is TRBD1 or TRBD2 (6 bases each). Looked up from germline, CDR1 is MNHEY and CDR2 is SVGEGT. The length of the CDR3 is 16 residues. Trimming stripped 6 bases from V and 4 bases from J, with 19 bases between. The CDR3 DNA is TGTGCCAGCAGACTACTGTGGGGGGCGGGATACAATGAGCAGTTCTTC. Translation: CASRLLWGAGYNEQFF.

In this sample, this clonotype turned up a few times. The V call is TRBV7-8, the J call TRBJ2-3; 7 positions match TRBD1. This CDR3 has 14 residues. In germline, CDR1 is SGHVS, CDR2 FQNEAQ. J gave up 4 bases and V 5 bases, and 6 bases lay outside the gene matches. This CDR3 reads CASSIDRVADTQYF. CDR3 nucleotide sequence: TGTGCCAGCAGCATCGACAGGGTTGCAGATACGCAGTATTTT.

The table lists this clonotype with many counts. The CDR3 region is CASSSPMSGGMQTQYF. CDR3 DNA: TGTGCCAGCAGTTCACCGATGTCGGGGGGAATGCAAACCCAGTACTTC. This chain joins TRBV12-3 or TRBV12-4 and TRBJ2-5; TRBD2 matches 7 bases. Trimming took 4 bases from V and 8 from J; bases not matched to a gene: 16. The CDR3 runs 16 residues.

The V call is TRBV10-3, the J call TRBJ1-2; D uncertain. In germline, CDR1 is ENHRY, CDR2 SYGVKD. This CDR3 has 16 amino acids. V was shortened by 10 bases and J by 8 bases, with 29 bases between the two germline ends. DNA for the CDR3: TGTGCCACCGGCCCCGAGAGACCCGCGACTGGCGAGGGCTACACCTTC. Protein product: CATGPERPATGEGYTF.

J is TRBJ2-1 and V is TRBV24-1, with D tentatively TRBD2 (6 bases). Germline assignment: CDR1 KGHDR and CDR2 SFDVKD. There are 15 residues in the CDR3. Deletions cut 0 bases from V and 11 bases from J, with 16 bases between. The CDR3 DNA sequence: TGTGCCACCAGTGATTTGGCGGGTCGCGGCGGGAAGCAGTTCTTC. Its translation is CATSDLAGRGGKQFF.

The chain has TRBV7-9 and TRBJ2-5; D is unresolved. The germline V gene encodes CDR1 SEHNR and CDR2 FQNEAQ (reference sequence). Trimming stripped 1 base from V and 6 bases from J, with 15 bases between. This CDR3 is 15 amino acids long. As DNA, the CDR3 is TGTGCCAGCAGCTTAGTTCACAGTACTACCAAGACCCAGTACTTC. This encodes CASSLVHSTTKTQYF.

This clonotype has a handful of counts. V is TRBV3-1 and J is TRBJ2-2; a possible D gene is TRBD2 (6 bases). Germline values: CDR1 LGHDT, CDR2 YNNKEL (reference sequence). The V and J ends lost 1 base and 6 bases respectively, with 6 bases between them. CDR3 size: 13 residues. CDR3 in amino acids: CASSQGGAGELFF. CDR3 nucleotide sequence: TGTGCCAGCAGCCAAGGGGGGGCCGGGGAGCTGTTTTTT. Complete variable domain (other parts from reference TRBV3-1 and TRBJ2-2): DTAVSQTPKYLVTQMGNDKSIKCEQNLGHDTMYWYKQDSKKFLKIMFSYNNKELIINETVPNRFSPKSPDKAHLNLHINSLELGDSAVYFCASSQGGAGELFFGEGSRLTVL.

The chain has TRBV5-1 and TRBJ2-3; 8 nucleotides align to TRBD2. J was trimmed by 2 bases and V by 3 bases; bases with no gene match: 14. There are 18 residues in the CDR3. Germline V gene data show CDR1 as SGHRS and CDR2 as YFSETQ. CDR3 amino acids: CASSYLFDGGAFTDTQYF. CDR3 sequence (DNA): TGCGCCAGCAGCTACCTTTTTGACGGGGGGGCCTTCACAGATACGCAGTATTTT.

The V and J genes are TRBV5-1 and TRBJ1-2, with D possibly being TRBD1 (5 bases). Trimming took off 2 bases at V and 9 bases at J, with 11 bases between the two ends. Germline V CDR1 and CDR2: SGHRS, YFSETQ. The CDR3 contains 12 residues. The CDR3 nucleotides read TGCGCCAGCAGCTTTCGGGGGGAAAGCTACACCTTC. It translates to CASSFRGESYTF.